Below, 5 T cell receptor beta chains from the same sample are listed, as sequenced in a study of neurological immune-mediated disorders (dated by TCRdb to the late 2010s). Libraries came from 5' RACE. Sequencing was performed on an Illumina HiSeq 2500. Through fastp at Q25 and MiXCR, TCRdb rebuilt clones from the public reads, retaining in-frame beta chains. Here each entry gathers all rows of one CDR3 protein and keeps the most common genes and DNA. This sample comprises about 28,000 distinct CDR3 sequences, about an eighth of them detected only once. The ten top clones hold 5% to 6% of the sample. The sample consisted of PBMCs. All receptors come from a woman aged 55-69 years in good health.

This clonotype has a count of ten or more. The chain combines TRBV5-6 with TRBJ2-7, with D possibly matching TRBD2 (5 bases). V shed 3 bases and J shed 1 base, with 20 bases lying between them. The length of the CDR3 is 17 residues. Germline assignment: CDR1 SGHDT and CDR2 YYEEEE. This CDR3 reads CASSSEAGKVSSYEQYF. CDR3 DNA sequence: TGTGCCAGCAGCTCGGAGGCTGGGAAGGTCAGTTCCTACGAGCAGTACTTC.

This clonotype showed up many times. The J gene is TRBJ2-3, the V gene TRBV20-1; 8 nucleotides agree with TRBD2. The CDR3 consists of 14 residues. V trimming: 3 bases; J trimming: 3 bases; junction bases outside the gene matches: 5. Germline CDR1 and CDR2: DFQATT and SNEGSKA (reference sequence). CDR3 in DNA: TGCAGTGCTAGTGCGGGGGGATATACAGATACGCAGTATTTT. Its translation is CSASAGGYTDTQYF.

This clonotype was recorded at least ten times. The CDR3 DNA reads as TGCAGTGCTAGCCGACCGCACTACGAGCAGTACTTC. Encoded protein: CSASRPHYEQYF. The chain employs TRBV20-1 and TRBJ2-7; D is uncertain. The CDR3 is 12 residues long. V was clipped by 3 bases and J by 3 bases, with 9 bases between them. CDR1 and CDR2 from the germline V gene are DFQATT and SNEGSKA (reference sequence).

This clonotype was seen at least ten times. V gene TRBV4-1 combines with J gene TRBJ1-6; 8 nucleotides match TRBD1. The CDR3 length is 17 residues. Germline CDR1 reads MGHRA; CDR2 reads YSYEKL. With 1 base clipped from V and 6 bases from J, the junction kept 8 bases outside the gene matches. The CDR3 sequence is CASSQAVRGLGNSPLHF. DNA for the CDR3: TGCGCCAGCAGCCAAGCGGTCAGGGGGCTTGGTAATTCACCCCTCCACTTT.

This clonotype was recorded at least ten times. CDR3 coding DNA: TGTGCCAGCAGCCAGTACTACGAGCAGTACTTC. Translation gives CASSQYYEQYF. V and J are TRBV7-2 and TRBJ2-7; D remains unclear. The germline CDR1 and CDR2 sequences are SGHTA and FQGNSA. V dropped 5 bases and J dropped 3 bases, with 5 bases sitting between them. This CDR3 spans 11 amino acids.